Listed below are T cell receptor beta chains from one sample, sequenced in a study of blood T cell repertoires in COVID-19. The data were produced by immunoSEQ multiplex PCR, yet TCRdb's version contains in-frame clones alone and is incomplete. This table has over 100,000 clones, more than 75% appearing once. The sequenced material came from peripheral blood. The receptor set was obtained from a man between 60 and 70 years old with active or convalescent COVID-19. The CDR3 runs from the conserved cysteine through the conserved F or W. The order of the fields is D gene, V gene, clone size, J gene, CDR3 DNA, CDR3 protein. D genes are given only for firm matches. Some rows mark clone size as missing; the rest say once, few, many or name a class of expanded clone.

d_call: -; v_call: TRBV15; clone_size: few; j_call: TRBJ1-3; cdr3_nt: TGTGCCACCAGCCGGGGGGGTGCCACCTCAGGCTACACCATATATTTT; cdr3_aa: CATSRGGATSGYTIYF
d_call: TRBD1; v_call: TRBV7-6; clone_size: -; j_call: TRBJ2-7; cdr3_nt: TGTGCCAGCAGCTTAGAACCGGGACAGGGGAGGGAGCAGTACTTC; cdr3_aa: CASSLEPGQGREQYF
d_call: TRBD1; v_call: TRBV29-1; clone_size: -; j_call: TRBJ1-4; cdr3_nt: TGCAGCGTTGCTTCCGGGACAGGTCATAATGAAAAACTGTTTTTT; cdr3_aa: CSVASGTGHNEKLFF
d_call: -; v_call: TRBV18; clone_size: few; j_call: TRBJ1-1; cdr3_nt: TGTGCCAGCTCAGCGGACAGAAAGAACACTGAAGCTTTCTTT; cdr3_aa: CASSADRKNTEAFF
d_call: -; v_call: TRBV12-3/TRBV12-4; clone_size: -; j_call: TRBJ2-1; cdr3_nt: TGTGCCAGCAGCTCGGGACTCTCTGAGCAGTTCTTC; cdr3_aa: CASSSGLSEQFF
d_call: TRBD2; v_call: TRBV28; clone_size: -; j_call: TRBJ2-3; cdr3_nt: TGTGCCAGCAGTCTGGGACTAGCGGGAGGTGGGGATACGCAGTATTTT; cdr3_aa: CASSLGLAGGGDTQYF
d_call: -; v_call: TRBV2; clone_size: once; j_call: TRBJ1-2; cdr3_nt: TGTGCCAGCAGTGAAAGGGGAATGTATGGCTACACCTTC; cdr3_aa: CASSERGMYGYTF
d_call: TRBD2; v_call: TRBV28; clone_size: -; j_call: TRBJ2-1; cdr3_nt: TGTGCCAGCAGGACAACTAGCGGGCCTCCCAGCTCCTACAATGAGCAGTTCTTC; cdr3_aa: CASRTTSGPPSSYNEQFF
d_call: -; v_call: TRBV29-1; clone_size: few; j_call: TRBJ1-2; cdr3_nt: TGCCTAGGCGGGGATTTCTATGGCTACACCTTC; cdr3_aa: CLGGDFYGYTF
d_call: -; v_call: TRBV7-9; clone_size: -; j_call: TRBJ1-2; cdr3_nt: TGTGCCAGCAGCCCCGACGGAGGCTATGGCTACACCTTC; cdr3_aa: CASSPDGGYGYTF
d_call: -; v_call: TRBV12-3/TRBV12-4; clone_size: -; j_call: TRBJ1-1; cdr3_nt: TGTGCCAGCAGTCCGAGGCGGACTGAAGCTTTCTTT; cdr3_aa: CASSPRRTEAFF
d_call: TRBD1; v_call: TRBV5-1; clone_size: few; j_call: TRBJ2-2; cdr3_nt: TGCGCCAGCAGCTTCACTCAGGGGGCCGGGGAGCTGTTTTTT; cdr3_aa: CASSFTQGAGELFF
d_call: TRBD1; v_call: TRBV28; clone_size: -; j_call: TRBJ2-1; cdr3_nt: TGTGCCACCCGAGGACAGGTTGCCTACAATGAGCAGTTCTTC; cdr3_aa: CATRGQVAYNEQFF
d_call: TRBD2; v_call: TRBV10-3; clone_size: -; j_call: TRBJ2-1; cdr3_nt: TGTGCCATCAGTGAACTAGCGGGAGGCCCCAATGAGCAGTTCTTC; cdr3_aa: CAISELAGGPNEQFF
d_call: TRBD1; v_call: TRBV5-1; clone_size: -; j_call: TRBJ1-2; cdr3_nt: TGCGCCAGCAGCTCCTACCTACAGGGGGCGAATGGCTACACCTTC; cdr3_aa: CASSSYLQGANGYTF
d_call: -; v_call: TRBV6-5; clone_size: -; j_call: TRBJ2-2; cdr3_nt: TGTGCCAGCAGGACCAGGCTGGGGGAGCTGTTTTTT; cdr3_aa: CASRTRLGELFF
d_call: -; v_call: TRBV7-3; clone_size: -; j_call: TRBJ2-1; cdr3_nt: TGTGCCAGCAGCTTAACGATTGGCGGCGTCTACAATGAGCAGTTCTTC; cdr3_aa: CASSLTIGGVYNEQFF
d_call: -; v_call: TRBV29-1; clone_size: once; j_call: TRBJ2-1; cdr3_nt: TGCAGCGTTGTAAGGGGTAGCGGCTACAATGAGCAGTTCTTC; cdr3_aa: CSVVRGSGYNEQFF
d_call: TRBD1; v_call: TRBV10-1; clone_size: -; j_call: TRBJ2-3; cdr3_nt: TGCGCCAGCAGTGGACGGGACAGGGGGCAAGATACGCAGTATTTT; cdr3_aa: CASSGRDRGQDTQYF
d_call: TRBD1; v_call: TRBV15; clone_size: -; j_call: TRBJ2-2; cdr3_nt: TGTGCCACCAGCGGGACAGCTCCGAACACCGGGGAGCTGTTTTTT; cdr3_aa: CATSGTAPNTGELFF
d_call: -; v_call: TRBV5-1; clone_size: -; j_call: TRBJ1-1; cdr3_nt: TGCGCCAGCAGTTGGAGGGCAGACACTGAAGCTTTCTTT; cdr3_aa: CASSWRADTEAFF
d_call: TRBD1; v_call: TRBV19; clone_size: -; j_call: TRBJ1-5; cdr3_nt: TGTGCCAGTAGCTCACAGGGGGCGGGCAATCAGCCCCAGCATTTT; cdr3_aa: CASSSQGAGNQPQHF
d_call: -; v_call: TRBV5-3; clone_size: -; j_call: TRBJ1-1; cdr3_nt: TGTGCCAGAAGCTTGGCCGGTCAGGGCACTGAAGCTTTCTTT; cdr3_aa: CARSLAGQGTEAFF
d_call: TRBD2; v_call: TRBV7-9; clone_size: once; j_call: TRBJ2-1; cdr3_nt: TGTGCCAGCAAGCCCCCTAGCGGGAGGTTGGGGGGTGAGCAGTTCTTC; cdr3_aa: CASKPPSGRLGGEQFF
d_call: -; v_call: TRBV6-5; clone_size: -; j_call: TRBJ1-2; cdr3_nt: TGTGCCAACCGAGGGAACACCGTCTATGGCTACACCTTC; cdr3_aa: CANRGNTVYGYTF
d_call: -; v_call: TRBV6-1; clone_size: -; j_call: TRBJ1-5; cdr3_nt: TGTGCCAGCAGTGACGCCAGGCCCAATCAGCCCCAGCATTTT; cdr3_aa: CASSDARPNQPQHF
d_call: -; v_call: TRBV14; clone_size: -; j_call: TRBJ1-6; cdr3_nt: TGTGCCAGCAGCGTTCCGGGGGTCAAGTCACCCCTCCACTTT; cdr3_aa: CASSVPGVKSPLHF
d_call: TRBD2; v_call: TRBV5-4; clone_size: -; j_call: TRBJ2-1; cdr3_nt: TGTGCCAGCAGCTTGGCACTAGCGGGAGGATCAACTGAGCAGTTCTTC; cdr3_aa: CASSLALAGGSTEQFF
d_call: -; v_call: TRBV29-1; clone_size: few; j_call: TRBJ1-4; cdr3_nt: TGCAGCGTGGCGGGGGGGCTTGGTTCCGGGCGAACTAATGAAAAACTGTTTTTT; cdr3_aa: CSVAGGLGSGRTNEKLFF
d_call: -; v_call: TRBV7-2; clone_size: -; j_call: TRBJ1-3; cdr3_nt: TGTGCCAGCAGCTTAGGGAGACTTCGACGGGATAACACCATATATTTT; cdr3_aa: CASSLGRLRRDNTIYF
d_call: -; v_call: TRBV11-3; clone_size: -; j_call: TRBJ2-1; cdr3_nt: TGTGCCAGCAGCCCCAGAGGGGGATCTAGTAATGAGCAGTTCTTC; cdr3_aa: CASSPRGGSSNEQFF
d_call: TRBD2; v_call: TRBV9; clone_size: -; j_call: TRBJ2-1; cdr3_nt: TGTGCCAGCACCCCTGGATTTACTAGCGGGAGAATAGATGAGCAGTTCTTC; cdr3_aa: CASTPGFTSGRIDEQFF
d_call: TRBD1; v_call: TRBV7-6; clone_size: -; j_call: TRBJ1-2; cdr3_nt: TGTGCCAGCAGCCCGGGACAGGTCTCTTCTGGCTACACCTTC; cdr3_aa: CASSPGQVSSGYTF
d_call: TRBD1; v_call: TRBV3-1/TRBV3-2; clone_size: -; j_call: TRBJ2-1; cdr3_nt: TGTGCCAGCAGCCAAGATCAGGGGACAGGGGTAGCCAATGAGCAGTTCTTC; cdr3_aa: CASSQDQGTGVANEQFF
d_call: TRBD1; v_call: TRBV6-5; clone_size: -; j_call: TRBJ1-5; cdr3_nt: TGTGCCAGCAGTAAGGGACAGGGGGCTCAGCCCCAGCATTTT; cdr3_aa: CASSKGQGAQPQHF
d_call: TRBD1; v_call: TRBV2; clone_size: -; j_call: TRBJ1-2; cdr3_nt: TGTGCCAGCAGTGAAAGGACAGGGGGAGCTGCAAACTATGGCTACACCTTC; cdr3_aa: CASSERTGGAANYGYTF
d_call: -; v_call: TRBV7-8; clone_size: -; j_call: TRBJ2-1; cdr3_nt: TGTGCCAGCAGCTTAGGGACTGCTAGCAATGAGCAGTTCTTC; cdr3_aa: CASSLGTASNEQFF
d_call: -; v_call: TRBV27; clone_size: -; j_call: TRBJ2-5; cdr3_nt: TGTGCCAGCAGTGCAAACAGGGCAAGGGGCAGAAAGACCCAGTACTTC; cdr3_aa: CASSANRARGRKTQYF
d_call: TRBD2; v_call: TRBV4-1; clone_size: -; j_call: TRBJ2-3; cdr3_nt: TGCGCCAGCAGCCCAGCCGGGACTAGCGGGATCACAGATACGCAGTATTTT; cdr3_aa: CASSPAGTSGITDTQYF
d_call: -; v_call: TRBV2; clone_size: few; j_call: TRBJ2-7; cdr3_nt: TGTGCCAGCAGTGAAAGGACAGGGAGGGACGAGCAGTACTTC; cdr3_aa: CASSERTGRDEQYF
d_call: -; v_call: TRBV30; clone_size: -; j_call: TRBJ1-6; cdr3_nt: TGTGCCTGGAGTGTATCAAGGGACATGTATAATTCACCCCTCCACTTT; cdr3_aa: CAWSVSRDMYNSPLHF